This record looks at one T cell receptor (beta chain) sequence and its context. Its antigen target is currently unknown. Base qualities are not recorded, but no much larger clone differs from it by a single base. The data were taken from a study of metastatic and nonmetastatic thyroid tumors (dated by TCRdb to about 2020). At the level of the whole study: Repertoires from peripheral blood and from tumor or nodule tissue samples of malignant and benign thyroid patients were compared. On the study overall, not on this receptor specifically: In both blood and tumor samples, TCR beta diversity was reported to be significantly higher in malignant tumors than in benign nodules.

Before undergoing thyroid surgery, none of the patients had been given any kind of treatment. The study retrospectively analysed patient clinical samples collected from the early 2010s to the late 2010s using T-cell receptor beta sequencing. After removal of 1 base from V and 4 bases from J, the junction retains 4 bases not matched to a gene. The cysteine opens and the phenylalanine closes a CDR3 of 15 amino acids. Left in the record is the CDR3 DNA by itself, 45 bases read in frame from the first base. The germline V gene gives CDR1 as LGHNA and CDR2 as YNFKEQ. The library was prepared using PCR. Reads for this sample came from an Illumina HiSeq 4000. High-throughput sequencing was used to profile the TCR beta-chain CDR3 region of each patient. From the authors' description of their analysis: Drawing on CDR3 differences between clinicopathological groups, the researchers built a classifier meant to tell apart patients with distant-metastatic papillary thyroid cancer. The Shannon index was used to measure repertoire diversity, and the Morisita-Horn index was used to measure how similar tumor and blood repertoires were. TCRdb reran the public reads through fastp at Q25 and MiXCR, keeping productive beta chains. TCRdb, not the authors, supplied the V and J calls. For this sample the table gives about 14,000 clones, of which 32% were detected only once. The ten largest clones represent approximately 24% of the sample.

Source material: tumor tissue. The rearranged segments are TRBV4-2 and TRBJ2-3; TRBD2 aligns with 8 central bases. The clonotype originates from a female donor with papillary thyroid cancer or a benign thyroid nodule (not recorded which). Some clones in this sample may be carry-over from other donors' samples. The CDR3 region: CASSQARGGADTQYF. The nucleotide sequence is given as TGTGCCAGCAGCCAAGCCCGGGGGGGTGCAGATACGCAGTATTTT.